A selection of T cell receptor beta chains follows, all from one sample in a study of shared clonotypes between healthy human individuals. Sequencing used immunoSEQ multiplex PCR; TCRdb keeps in-frame clones, though not all of them. In the table there are about 2 million clones, approximately 94% of which are singletons. Specimen: naive CD8+ T cells sorted from blood. These receptors were obtained from a man between 18 and 29 years old in good health. Each CDR3 is given with its conserved first and last residue. The D gene is left open where the match is weak. Size is stated for part of the rows, as once, few or many counts, or as a class when the clone is expanded.

V	D	J	size	CDR3	DNA
TRBV6-5	.	TRBJ2-7	.	CASSYSQRASSYEQYF	TGTGCCAGCAGTTACTCCCAGCGGGCAAGCTCCTACGAGCAGTACTTC
TRBV7-9	.	TRBJ1-3	once	CASSHPDATPIYF	TGTGCCAGCAGCCACCCGGACGCAACCCCCATATATTTT
TRBV6-1	.	TRBJ2-3	.	CASSEVTTDTQYF	TGTGCCAGCAGTGAAGTTACCACAGATACGCAGTATTTT
TRBV2	.	TRBJ2-5	.	CASSEAGLGETQYF	TGTGCCAGCAGTGAGGCAGGGCTAGGAGAGACCCAGTACTTC
TRBV18	.	TRBJ2-7	.	CASSPDPLRSSYEQYF	TGTGCCAGCTCACCGGACCCTCTACGATCCTCCTACGAGCAGTACTTC
TRBV5-6	.	TRBJ2-5	once	CASSLRALETQYF	TGTGCCAGCAGCTTGAGGGCCTTAGAGACCCAGTACTTC
TRBV19	.	TRBJ2-6	.	CASSFKVIAGRQGGANVLTF	TGTGCCAGTAGTTTTAAGGTAATAGCGGGGAGACAGGGTGGGGCCAACGTCCTGACTTTC
TRBV19	.	TRBJ2-5	.	CASSIFGGWETQYF	TGTGCCAGTAGTATATTTGGGGGCTGGGAGACCCAGTACTTC
TRBV4-2	TRBD2	TRBJ2-1	.	CASSRTSNSYNEQFF	TGTGCCAGCAGCCGGACTAGCAACTCCTACAATGAGCAGTTCTTC
TRBV5-1	.	TRBJ2-3	.	CASSLESGSTDTQYF	TGCGCCAGCAGCTTGGAAAGTGGGAGCACAGATACGCAGTATTTT
TRBV7-9	.	TRBJ1-2	.	CASSFSGEGYTF	TGTGCCAGCAGCTTTTCAGGGGAAGGCTACACCTTC
TRBV2	.	TRBJ2-3	once	CASSEDDRTSTDTQYF	TGTGCCAGCAGTGAGGACGACAGGACGAGCACAGATACGCAGTATTTT
TRBV10-1	TRBD1	TRBJ2-7	.	CATSDRDRGYEQYF	TGCGCCACTTCGGACAGGGACAGGGGTTACGAGCAGTACTTC